What follows are 5 T cell receptor beta chains derived from one specimen sequenced in a study of shared clonotypes between healthy human individuals. Clones were sequenced by immunoSEQ multiplex PCR, and TCRdb holds only the in-frame ones, with some missing. The table includes approximately 700,000 clones, more than 70% detected once. Specimen: memory CD4+ T cells sorted from blood. Described subset: CD45RA-negative fraction. The receptor source for this set is a woman aged 25-40 years in good health.

This clone showed up just once. The chain couples TRBV7-9 to TRBJ2-3; possibly TRBD2 for D (7 bases). CDR3 length: 14 residues. V was cut by 5 bases and J by 7 bases, with 16 bases left in between. Looked up from germline, CDR1 is SEHNR and CDR2 is FQNEAQ (reference sequence). The CDR3 DNA reads TGTGCCAGCAGCGCCCAGGGAGGGGGGAATACGCAGTATTTT. Amino acid sequence: CASSAQGGGNTQYF. Together with reference TRBV7-9 and TRBJ2-3, the CDR3 gives the full variable domain: DTGVSQNPRHKITKRGQNVTFRCDPISEHNRLYWYRQTLGQGPEFLTYFQNEAQLEKSRLLSDRFSAERPKGSFSTLEIQRTEQGDSAMYLCASSAQGGGNTQYFGPGTRLTVL.

This chain joins TRBV12-5 and TRBJ1-1; TRBD1 aligns across 9 bases. Germline V CDR1 and CDR2: LGHNT, FRNRAP. This CDR3 comprises 16 residues. The V and J ends lost 0 bases and 5 bases, in that order; junction bases with no gene match: 7. CDR3 sequence reads: CASGLVLGQGRTEAFF. The CDR3 region has the DNA TGTGCTAGTGGTTTGGTACTGGGACAGGGCCGAACTGAAGCTTTCTTT.

This clone appeared a few times. This rearrangement joins TRBV7-8 to TRBJ2-2; TRBD2 aligns across 8 bases. There are 16 residues in the CDR3. Per germline, CDR1 SGHVS and CDR2 FQNEAQ. V lost 4 bases, J lost 6 bases, and 10 bases stayed unmatched. In nucleotides, the CDR3 is TGTGCCAGCAGCTCAAGCGGGAGTTCTGCCTCCGGGGAGCTGTTTTTT. Protein: CASSSSGSSASGELFF.

This clone was seen ten or more times. Other DNA sequences in the sample encode the same CDR3. The rearrangement links TRBV28 to TRBJ1-2; 7 bases map to TRBD1. The CDR3 extends over 15 amino acids. Losses at the gene ends were 3 bases for V and 5 bases for J; bases not matched to a gene: 9. CDR1 and CDR2 (germline): MDHEN, SYDVKM. The CDR3 loop reads CASSFRDSSRYGYTF. CDR3 bases: TGTGCCAGCAGTTTCCGGGACAGCTCCCGTTATGGCTACACCTTC.

This clone was seen more than once but under ten times. The chain joins TRBV6-6 to TRBJ1-1, with TRBD1 identical over 7 bases. The CDR3 sequence is 14 residues long. Germline trimming cut 7 bases from V and 7 bases from J; bases unmatched to any gene: 12. From germline, CDR1 is MNHNY and CDR2 SVGAGI (reference sequence). The CDR3 reads CASTDTAHRGEAFF. The CDR3 DNA reads as TGTGCCAGCACCGATACCGCCCACAGGGGTGAAGCTTTCTTT.